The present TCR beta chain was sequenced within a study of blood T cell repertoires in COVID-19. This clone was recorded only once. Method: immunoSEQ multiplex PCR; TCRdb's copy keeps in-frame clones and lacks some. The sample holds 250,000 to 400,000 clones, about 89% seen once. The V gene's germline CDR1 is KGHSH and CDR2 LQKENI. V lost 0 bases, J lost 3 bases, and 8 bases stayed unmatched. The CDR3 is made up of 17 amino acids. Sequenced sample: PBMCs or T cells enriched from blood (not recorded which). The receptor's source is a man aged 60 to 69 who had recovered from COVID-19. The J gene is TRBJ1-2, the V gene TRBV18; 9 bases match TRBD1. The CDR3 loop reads CASSPPGTGGGDYGYTF. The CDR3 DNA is TGTGCCAGCTCACCACCTGGAACAGGGGGCGGGGACTATGGCTACACCTTC. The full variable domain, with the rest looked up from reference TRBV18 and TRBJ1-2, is NAGVMQNPRHLVRRRGQEARLRCSPMKGHSHVYWYRQLPEEGLKFMVYLQKENIIDESGMPKERFSAEFPKEGPSILRIQQVVRGDSAAYFCASSPPGTGGGDYGYTFGSGTRLTVV.